The entry below describes one TCR beta chain. These data are taken from a study of identical twins. A template switching step contributed a universal primer site, while unique molecular identifiers were present in the cDNA. TCRdb re-analysed the 5' RACE reads in MiXCR, keeping a single row per CDR3 protein. The top ten hold more than 0.25% of the sample, which has 1.5 million to 2 million distinct CDR3 sequences, about 30% seen once. Healthy Caucasians were all of the donors. J gave up 1 base and V 7 bases, and 6 bases lay outside the gene matches. Germline CDR1 and CDR2: MNHNY and SVGAGI (reference sequence). This CDR3 region has 15 residues.

The receptor comes from a newborn girl in good health. The gene calls are TRBV6-6 and TRBJ2-1; 8 bases match TRBD2. Sequencing was done on a sample of cord blood. The CDR3: CASIGGVNSYNEQFF. The DNA of the CDR3 is TGTGCCAGCATCGGGGGGGTCAATTCCTACAATGAGCAGTTCTTC.